Following are 16 T cell receptor beta chains from one sample sequenced in a study of PD-L1 blockade in urothelial cancer. Produced via immunoSEQ multiplex PCR; TCRdb's table is partial and in-frame only. The table includes around 40,000 clones, just over 35% detected once. Here the sequenced sample was tumor tissue, taken before atezolizumab (anti-PD-L1) treatment. Source of these receptors: a man aged 55 to 70 with urothelial cancer.

V usage is TRBV2 and J usage is TRBJ2-5; no reliable D call. Trimming stripped 6 bases from V and 5 bases from J, with 10 bases between. The germline V gene encodes CDR1 SNHLY and CDR2 FYNNEI. The CDR3 totals 12 residues. The DNA for the CDR3 is TGTGCCAGCAGCCCGTCACAGGAGACCCAGTACTTC. This encodes CASSPSQETQYF.

The chain employs TRBV15 and TRBJ2-7; D possibly corresponds to TRBD2 (7 bases). The CDR3 is made up of 15 amino acids. Germline V gene sequence: CDR1 LNHNV, CDR2 YYDKDF (reference sequence). The ends were cut back, 6 bases at V and 4 bases at J, with 19 bases in the middle. In nucleotides, the CDR3 is TGTGCCACCAGAGCGGGACATTCTGGGATTTACGAGCAGTACTTC. Encoded protein: CATRAGHSGIYEQYF.

The rearrangement links TRBV29-1 to TRBJ1-2; TRBD1 is a possible D gene (6 bases). CDR3 size: 12 residues. Germline loops: CDR1 SQVTM, CDR2 ANQGSEA. Trimming left V 5 bases short and J 4 bases short, with 11 bases between. The CDR3 DNA reads TGCAGCGTTCTCGGGACAAGCTATGGCTACACCTTC. Translation: CSVLGTSYGYTF.

The J gene is TRBJ2-7, the V gene TRBV23-1; 7 bases line up with TRBD1. TRBV23-1 falls under the ORF class, with uncertain function. The CDR3 contains 18 residues. V gave up 0 bases and J gave up 3 bases; unmatched junction bases: 14. The CDR3 DNA reads TGCGCCAGCAGTCAATCGGGGGACAGACCCAATCTTCACTACGAGCAGTACTTC. Translation: CASSQSGDRPNLHYEQYF.

V and J are TRBV29-1 and TRBJ2-7, with 8 bases matching TRBD1. The CDR3 runs to 14 residues. Germline V gene data show CDR1 as SQVTM and CDR2 as ANQGSEA. With V trimmed by 6 bases and J by 7 bases, 14 bases remained unmatched. The CDR3 sequence is CSVQTDRDNREQYF. The CDR3, as DNA: TGCAGCGTCCAAACGGACAGGGACAATAGGGAGCAGTACTTC.

The rearrangement uses TRBV4-1 and TRBJ2-3; possible D gene TRBD2, 6 bases. V was pared by 0 bases and J by 0 bases, with 13 bases between. This CDR3 is built from 17 residues. Germline V lookup: CDR1 MGHRA, CDR2 YSYEKL. CDR3 coding DNA: TGCGCCAGCAGCCAAGAGGGACTGGGGACTAGCACAGATACGCAGTATTTT. Protein: CASSQEGLGTSTDTQYF.

This clone appeared a few times. The rearrangement links TRBV9 to TRBJ1-1; no reliable D call. The V and J ends lost 0 bases and 2 bases respectively, with 8 bases between them. This CDR3 is 14 amino acids long. Germline V CDR1 and CDR2: SGDLS, YYNGEE. The CDR3 nucleotides read TGTGCCAGCAGCGTAGGTCCAGCCAACACTGAAGCTTTCTTT. Protein product: CASSVGPANTEAFF.

In its sample, this clone was seen a few times. The chain uses TRBV6-8 and TRBJ2-3, with 7 positions matching TRBD1. Germline trimming cut 4 bases from V and 6 bases from J; bases unmatched to any gene: 1. This CDR3 contains 12 residues. Germline V gives CDR1 MNHGY, CDR2 SAAAGT. CDR3: CASSSTGDTQYF. CDR3 bases: TGTGCCAGCAGTTCGACAGGGGATACGCAGTATTTT.

This clone was seen a handful of times. The chain is built from TRBV6-8 and TRBJ1-1, with TRBD1 as a possible D gene (5 bases). V was pared by 6 bases and J by 0 bases, with 14 bases between. This CDR3 contains 15 residues. CDR1 is MNHGY, CDR2 SAAAGT, per germline. Here the CDR3 reads CASSLRQSMNTEAFF. The CDR3 nucleotides read TGTGCCAGCAGCTTACGACAGAGCATGAACACTGAAGCTTTCTTT.

This chain uses TRBV9 with TRBJ2-7; maybe TRBD1 (6 bases). Germline CDR1 SGDLS, CDR2 YYNGEE. V was cut by 3 bases and J by 2 bases, with 12 bases left in between. The CDR3 runs to 14 residues. The CDR3: CASSANRVPYEQYF. CDR3 nucleotide sequence: TGTGCCAGCAGCGCGAACAGGGTTCCCTACGAGCAGTACTTC.

This clone was observed once. The chain uses TRBV19 and TRBJ2-1; 12 bases map to TRBD2. CDR3 length: 15 residues. Germline CDR1 and CDR2: LNHDA and SQIVND (reference sequence). After removal of 2 bases from V and 7 bases from J, the junction contained 3 bases not matched to a gene. The CDR3 region has the DNA TGTGCCAGTAGTATATCCCTAGCGGGAGGGAATGAGCAGTTCTTC. Translating it yields CASSISLAGGNEQFF.

This clone occurred once. The rearrangement joins TRBV25-1 to TRBJ2-5; no clear D. Per germline, CDR1 MGHDK and CDR2 SYGVNS. V shed 5 bases and J shed 5 bases, with 15 bases lying between them. CDR3 length: 14 amino acids. CDR3 DNA: TGTGCCAGCAGTTCTCTCTCAAGGGATGAGACCCAGTACTTC. Its translation is CASSSLSRDETQYF.

The J gene is TRBJ2-7, the V gene TRBV6-8, with no clear D. The V and J ends lost 1 base and 5 bases respectively, with 9 bases between them. CDR3 length equals 13 residues. Germline CDR1 reads MNHGY; CDR2 reads SAAAGT. The DNA of the CDR3 is TGTGCCAGCAGTTACTTCAGGTACCACGAGCAGTACTTC. This translates into CASSYFRYHEQYF.

The V gene is TRBV19, the J gene TRBJ2-3; 7 bases fit TRBD2. With V trimmed by 4 bases and J by 2 bases, 3 bases remained unmatched. In germline, CDR1 is LNHDA, CDR2 SQIVND (reference sequence). This CDR3 has 14 amino acids. CDR3 protein: CASSTLADTDTQYF. The CDR3 nucleotides read TGTGCCAGTAGTACCCTAGCGGACACAGATACGCAGTATTTT.

This chain links TRBV29-1 with TRBJ1-3; D call uncertain. Germline CDR1 reads SQVTM; CDR2 reads ANQGSEA. V was cut by 4 bases and J by 0 bases, with 7 bases left in between. The CDR3 sequence is 13 residues long. CDR3 region: CSVVVSSGNTIYF. CDR3 in DNA: TGCAGCGTTGTTGTAAGCTCTGGAAACACCATATATTTT.

This sequence joins TRBV23-1 and TRBJ1-3; no reliable D call. TRBV23-1 is designated an ORF whose function remains uncertain. V shed 6 bases and J shed 4 bases, with 16 bases lying between them. The CDR3 runs 15 residues. The CDR3 reads CASSQDGVGGNTIYF. The CDR3, as DNA: TGCGCCAGCAGCCAAGATGGGGTTGGGGGAAACACCATATATTTT.